This T cell receptor (beta chain) is from a study of blood T cell repertoires in COVID-19. Study background: The United States, Italy and Spain provided the acute and convalescent COVID-19 samples. Sample material is recorded as cDNA or gDNA derived from T cells, B-cell-depleted T cells, or PBMCs.

In terms of age and location, participants ranged from roughly 18 to 95 years and lived in about two dozen US areas. In the authors' workflow: Amplification of reference gene primers was used by the study to estimate nucleated cell counts. Produced via immunoSEQ multiplex PCR; TCRdb's table is partial and in-frame only. That table supplies the V and J calls and clone size; D and trimming were determined from the DNA. The table has about 130,000 clones, around four fifths seen once. This TCR was sampled from a woman between 50 and 59 years old who had recovered from COVID-19. Sequenced input: PBMCs or T cells enriched from blood (not recorded which).

The chain's CDR3 is CASSPIFAVFADTQYF. As DNA, the CDR3 is TGTGCCAGTAGCCCTATATTTGCGGTCTTCGCAGATACGCAGTATTTT. The chain combines TRBV19 with TRBJ2-3; D is unclear. The length of the CDR3 is 16 residues. Trimming took 6 bases from V and 4 from J, leaving 20 bases between them. The germline CDR1 and CDR2 sequences are LNHDA and SQIVND (reference sequence).